The 30 T cell receptor beta chains reported below all come from one sample, sequenced in a study of T cells expressing NK-cell markers. Reprocessing the 5' RACE reads, TCRdb reports a single entry for every CDR3 protein and omits DNA. The sample totals 250,000 to 300,000 distinct CDR3 sequences. Sequenced sample: blood T cells: a sorted CD56 or NKG2C T cell subset, CD4+ or CD8+ T cells, or bulk PBMC T cells (not recorded which). The origin of the receptors is a man aged 18 to 29 in good health.

This chain connects TRBV20-1 to TRBJ2-4; as DNA is missing, the TRBD1 call by TCRdb cannot be tested. CDR3 size: 17 residues. Germline loops: CDR1 DFQATT, CDR2 SNEGSKA (reference sequence). The CDR3 reads CSARNTLTGIAKNIQYF.

The chain couples TRBV20-1 to TRBJ1-3; TCRdb proposes TRBD1, but this gene call is untestable without DNA. Germline CDR1 DFQATT, CDR2 SNEGSKA (reference sequence). There are 15 residues in the CDR3. CDR3 sequence reads: CSADGHQGRENTIYF.

The chain is built from TRBV15 and TRBJ1-6; no DNA is available, so the TRBD1 call from TCRdb remains unchecked. This CDR3 spans 15 amino acids. Germline V lookup: CDR1 LNHNV, CDR2 YYDKDF (reference sequence). CDR3: CATSREDRRNSPLHF.

The J gene is TRBJ1-1, the V gene TRBV6-6; the D call of TRBD1 rests on TCRdb alone, since no DNA is present to check it. Germline lookup yields CDR1 MNHNY and CDR2 SVGAGI (reference sequence). This CDR3 is 15 amino acids long. The CDR3 loop reads CASNRKGQGGTEAFF.

The J gene is TRBJ2-1, the V gene TRBV24-1; TCRdb calls TRBD2, which cannot be checked without DNA. Germline V lookup: CDR1 KGHDR, CDR2 SFDVKD. This CDR3 spans 16 amino acids. The CDR3 loop reads CATSETGLTIYNEQFF.

The V gene is TRBV10-1, the J gene TRBJ2-1; with no DNA, the TCRdb D assignment of TRBD2 cannot be verified. Germline V gives CDR1 WNHNN, CDR2 SYGVQD (reference sequence). This CDR3 spans 18 amino acids. The chain's CDR3 is CASSELGTSGSSYNEQFF.

V is TRBV9 and J is TRBJ2-2; TCRdb lists TRBD2, though no DNA is available to test this call. CDR3 length: 16 residues. The V gene's germline CDR1 is SGDLS and CDR2 YYNGEE. The CDR3 protein is CASSAGLAANTGELFF.

The rearrangement uses TRBV19 and TRBJ2-1; TCRdb returns TRBD2, unconfirmable since there is no DNA. CDR1 is LNHDA and CDR2 is SQIVND in the germline V gene (reference sequence). This CDR3 region has 15 residues. The CDR3 reads CASSIRLQWYNEQFF.

This CDR3 reads CASSQDRGREGGYTF. The V call is TRBV7-9, the J call TRBJ1-2; TCRdb's assignment of TRBD1 cannot be checked, as there is no DNA. Germline CDR1 SEHNR, CDR2 FQNEAQ (reference sequence). The length of the CDR3 is 15 residues.

The CDR3 spells CASSRLAGGPKTQYF. The chain recombines TRBV12-3 or TRBV12-4 with TRBJ2-5; TCRdb picks TRBD2, but there is no DNA to check that call. The CDR3 runs to 15 residues.

V is TRBV4-2 and J is TRBJ2-1; checking the TCRdb D call of TRBD1 is not possible without DNA. The germline V gene has CDR1 LGHNA and CDR2 YNFKEQ. CDR3 size: 16 residues. CDR3 region: CASSQASRQDYNEQFF.

The rearrangement links TRBV28 to TRBJ1-5. Germline lookup yields CDR1 MDHEN and CDR2 SYDVKM. The CDR3 loop spans 11 amino acids. CDR3 region: CASSLKSPQHF.

The CDR3 loop reads CASSRRDTQYF. V gene TRBV12-3 or TRBV12-4 combines with J gene TRBJ2-3. The CDR3 runs 11 residues.

The chain employs TRBV6-1 and TRBJ2-2; TCRdb's D call of TRBD1 is untestable without DNA. There are 13 residues in the CDR3. Germline-derived CDR1 and CDR2 are MNHNS and SASEGT. The chain's CDR3 is CASKRDVSGELFF.

The chain links TRBV10-3 to TRBJ2-2; TCRdb selects TRBD2, and the lack of DNA leaves this call unchecked. The CDR3 consists of 11 residues. CDR1 is ENHRY, CDR2 SYGVKD, per germline. CDR3 in amino acids: CATGEGRELFF.

The rearrangement links TRBV29-1 to TRBJ1-1; TCRdb's D call of TRBD1 is untestable without DNA. The CDR3 spans 12 residues. The germline V gene has CDR1 SQVTM and CDR2 ANQGSEA. CDR3: CSVMTGRTEAFF.

The V gene is TRBV12-3 or TRBV12-4, the J gene TRBJ1-6; TCRdb's assignment of TRBD1 cannot be checked, as there is no DNA. There are 12 residues in the CDR3. CDR3: CASSNRDSPLHF.

The chain couples TRBV20-1 to TRBJ2-7; lacking DNA, the TRBD1 call made by TCRdb goes unchecked. Germline lookup yields CDR1 DFQATT and CDR2 SNEGSKA (reference sequence). The CDR3 contains 13 residues. The CDR3 spells CSASDYRAYEQYF.

The chain recombines TRBV29-1 with TRBJ2-3; the TRBD2 assignment by TCRdb is unverifiable without DNA. Germline-derived CDR1 and CDR2 are SQVTM and ANQGSEA. The CDR3 contains 12 residues. The CDR3 sequence: CSVAGNRDTQYF.

This chain connects TRBV10-3 to TRBJ2-7. This CDR3 has 13 amino acids. The V gene's germline CDR1 is ENHRY and CDR2 SYGVKD. The chain's CDR3 is CAISVPLNYEQYF.

The CDR3 here is CASSLGWEFFYEQYF. The gene calls are TRBV7-2 and TRBJ2-7; TCRdb reports TRBD2, a call that lacks DNA to check it against. There are 15 residues in the CDR3. The V gene's germline CDR1 is SGHTA and CDR2 FQGNSA. Using reference TRBV7-2 and TRBJ2-7 for the parts outside the CDR3, the full variable domain is GAGVSQSPSNKVTEKGKDVELRCDPISGHTALYWYRQSLGQGLEFLIYFQGNSAPDKSGLPSDRFSAERTGGSVSTLTIQRTQQEDSAVYLCASSLGWEFFYEQYFGPGTRLTVT.

The CDR3 reads CASKRDGEETQYF. The chain has TRBV7-2 and TRBJ2-5; the TCRdb D gene call, TRBD1, has no DNA to confirm it. Germline-derived CDR1 and CDR2 are SGHTA and FQGNSA. This CDR3 is built from 13 residues.

The chain recombines TRBV5-4 with TRBJ2-4; TCRdb's D gene call, TRBD2, goes unchecked for lack of DNA. This CDR3 is 18 amino acids long. Germline CDR1 is SGHNT and CDR2 is YYREEE (reference sequence). The CDR3 sequence is CASSLVAGPTKTKNIQYF.

The chain carries TRBV20-1 and TRBJ1-3; TCRdb reports TRBD1, a call that lacks DNA to check it against. The germline gives CDR1 DFQATT, CDR2 SNEGSKA (reference sequence). The CDR3 totals 15 residues. CDR3 in amino acids: CSARDAGQGINTIYF.

J is TRBJ2-1 and V is TRBV6-1. The CDR3 has 11 residues. Germline V CDR1 and CDR2: MNHNS, SASEGT. CDR3 amino acids: CASTSYNEQFF.

The chain has TRBV11-2 and TRBJ2-5; lacking DNA, the TRBD2 call made by TCRdb goes unchecked. Germline V gene lookup returns CDR1 SGHAT and CDR2 FQNNGV. CDR3 length: 15 residues. The CDR3: CASSKDSQKLGTQYF.

The rearrangement links TRBV20-1 to TRBJ2-1. The CDR3 has 16 amino acids. The V gene's germline CDR1 is DFQATT and CDR2 SNEGSKA (reference sequence). CDR3 sequence: CSARDLSSGASNEQFF.

The V and J genes are TRBV7-9 and TRBJ1-1; TCRdb gives TRBD1 as the D gene, but with no DNA this cannot be confirmed. The CDR3 covers 15 residues. CDR1 SEHNR and CDR2 FQNEAQ come from the germline V gene (reference sequence). The CDR3 region is CASSWGTGGNTEAFF.

V gene TRBV20-1 combines with J gene TRBJ2-1; TCRdb outputs TRBD1, but without DNA this stays unchecked. The V gene's germline CDR1 is DFQATT and CDR2 SNEGSKA (reference sequence). The CDR3 consists of 16 residues. The CDR3 loop reads CSASPIRTGYYNEQFF.

The chain is built from TRBV5-1 and TRBJ1-6; TCRdb calls TRBD1, which cannot be checked without DNA. The germline CDR1 and CDR2 sequences are SGHRS and YFSETQ. This CDR3 is 16 amino acids long. The CDR3 spells CASSVRDRGSNSPLHF.